The clone carrying this TCR beta chain was detected many times. Antigen specificity is unknown. The CDR3 covers 15 residues. The V gene's germline CDR1 is MNHEY and CDR2 SMNVEV (reference sequence). The V gene end was trimmed by 6 bases and the J gene end by 9 bases; junction bases not matched to a gene: 9. Using RNA template, CDR3s of TCR alpha and beta were amplified with iRepertoire arm-PCR. Tissue mRNA or PBMC total RNA, about 90-400 ng, went into one-step reverse transcription and amplification. Via MiXCR, TCRdb re-called the multiplex PCR reads, giving one row per CDR3 protein. Of approximately 100,000 distinct CDR3 sequences in the sample, about 25% were seen once. The source of the sample is a study of glioma-infiltrating T cells. Study findings and constraints: Only very few CDR3 sequences appeared in both tissue and blood. Non-neoplastic patients had below-expected tissue-blood divergence, while all gliomas exceeded expectation.

The source of this sequence is a human donor with low-grade glioma or glioblastoma, undergoing nonglioma brain surgery, or in good health (not recorded which). Specimen: glioma tissue, nonneoplastic brain tissue, or PBMCs (not recorded which). V gene TRBV27 combines with J gene TRBJ1-6; TRBD1 matches 9 bases. The CDR3 protein is CASSSPGQGSSPLHF. In DNA, the CDR3 is TGTGCCAGCAGCTCCCCGGGACAGGGAAGTTCACCCCTCCACTTT.